The sequence of this TCR beta chain was determined in a study of siplizumab effects on memory and regulatory T cells. The protocol was immunoSEQ multiplex PCR, while the TCRdb copy is restricted to in-frame clones and leaves out a portion. The table records nearly 95,000 clones, 85% to 95% of them present only once. Per the germline V gene, CDR1 is MNHEY and CDR2 is SVGAGI. The CDR3 runs to 15 residues. V lost 1 base, J lost 0 bases, and 6 bases lay in between. To note about this clone: Its antigen is as yet unknown.

Whole-study results and caveats: Contribution to the alloresponse seemed major for naive T cells, which also seemed more diverse than memory cells. Sequences that were alloreactive and traceable to unstimulated CD4+ memory cells were significantly reduced by siplizumab.

The receptor's source is a human donor in good health. What was sequenced was non-Treg CD4+ T cells sorted from blood. V gene TRBV6-5 combines with J gene TRBJ1-4, with D possibly TRBD1 on 5 matching bases. The DNA for the CDR3 is TGTGCCAGCAGTTACTGGGGGGCAACTAATGAAAAACTGTTTTTT. Translation gives CASSYWGATNEKLFF.